The 26 T cell receptor beta chains below were found in one sample sequenced in a study of CD8 T cells in Susac syndrome (dated by TCRdb to about 2019). Library method: the immunoSEQ multiplex PCR assay. RNA was extracted using the RNeasy kit, and about 0.5 to 1 ug of the RNA was reverse transcribed with random hexamers. TCRdb took the public reads, trimmed them with fastp at Q25, ran MiXCR for clone calling and kept in-frame beta chains. Rows are combined by CDR3 protein, so each entry shows the most common genes and DNA. A total of about 200,000 distinct CDR3 sequences appear in this sample, about 95% of them only once. The ten biggest clones cover 0.093% of the sample. Sample: CD4+ T cells from PBMCs. The source of these receptors is a human donor with multiple sclerosis.

The chain joins TRBV12-3 or TRBV12-4 to TRBJ1-5, with no clear D. V was cut by 6 bases and J by 0 bases, with 9 bases left in between. The CDR3 totals 14 residues. This chain's CDR3 is CASRQSYSNQPQHF. The CDR3 nucleotides read TGTGCCAGCAGGCAGTCTTATAGCAATCAGCCCCAGCATTTT.

CDR3 protein: CASSGRYEQYF. The CDR3 DNA reads TGTGCCAGCAGCGGGCGCTACGAGCAGTACTTC. J is TRBJ2-7 and V is TRBV7-9; D uncertain. Germline V gives CDR1 SEHNR, CDR2 FQNEAQ (reference sequence). The CDR3 consists of 11 residues. V lost 5 bases and J 3 bases, leaving 5 bases between the germline ends.

V usage is TRBV30 and J usage is TRBJ1-5, with 8 bases identical to TRBD1. CDR1 is GTSNPN, CDR2 SVGIG, per germline (reference sequence). The CDR3 consists of 14 residues. V was clipped by 1 base and J by 8 bases; unmatched bases: 7. Here the CDR3 DNA reads TGTGCCTGGAGTGAATGGACAGGGAAAAAGCCCCAGCATTTT. It encodes CAWSEWTGKKPQHF.

This chain links TRBV15 with TRBJ1-1; D call uncertain. Germline V lookup: CDR1 LNHNV, CDR2 YYDKDF (reference sequence). Trimming left V 9 bases short and J 10 bases short, with 21 bases between. The CDR3 is 13 amino acids. CDR3 coding DNA: TGTGCCACTGCACAAGGCCATACGTGGGGAGCTTTCTTT. Translation: CATAQGHTWGAFF.

This chain uses TRBV7-9 with TRBJ1-2; tentatively, D is TRBD1 (5 bases). The CDR3 is made up of 9 amino acids. Trimming shortened V by 11 bases and J by 6 bases, and 7 bases separated the two germline ends. Looked up from germline, CDR1 is SEHNR and CDR2 is FQNEAQ (reference sequence). This CDR3 reads CAPGDGYTF. The CDR3 region has the DNA TGTGCCCCGGGGGATGGCTACACCTTC.

V and J are TRBV20-1 and TRBJ2-4; TRBD1 might be the D (5 bases). V dropped 1 base and J dropped 9 bases, with 16 bases sitting between them. There are 14 residues in the CDR3. From germline, CDR1 is DFQATT and CDR2 SNEGSKA (reference sequence). In DNA, the CDR3 is TGCAGTGCTAGAGTAGGGGCCCTCTCTGGCATTCAGTACTTC. This sequence encodes CSARVGALSGIQYF.

The gene calls are TRBV12-3 or TRBV12-4 and TRBJ1-3, with D unresolved. Trimming cost V 3 bases and J 1 base, with 7 bases left between them. The CDR3 runs to 14 residues. CDR3 sequence reads: CASSFSGSGNTIYF. The CDR3 DNA reads as TGTGCCAGCAGTTTCTCGGGTTCTGGAAACACCATATATTTT.

The chain employs TRBV3-1 and TRBJ2-2; 11 nucleotides align to TRBD2. The CDR3 is 16 amino acids. Germline V gene data show CDR1 as LGHDT and CDR2 as YNNKEL (reference sequence). V lost 1 base, J lost 7 bases, and 5 bases stayed unmatched. Here the CDR3 reads CASSQVLAGAGGELFF. DNA for the CDR3: TGTGCCAGCAGCCAAGTACTAGCGGGGGCCGGCGGGGAGCTGTTTTTT. Supplemented by reference TRBV3-1 and TRBJ2-2, the full variable domain reads DTAVSQTPKYLVTQMGNDKSIKCEQNLGHDTMYWYKQDSKKFLKIMFSYNNKELIINETVPNRFSPKSPDKAHLNLHINSLELGDSAVYFCASSQVLAGAGGELFFGEGSRLTVL.

The chain carries TRBV27 and TRBJ2-7; D is perhaps TRBD2 (5 bases). Trimming stripped 3 bases from V and 6 bases from J, with 18 bases between. The CDR3 has 15 residues. Germline CDR1 reads MNHEY; CDR2 reads SMNVEV (reference sequence). The CDR3 sequence is CASSFGRSGISEQYF. CDR3 bases: TGTGCCAGCAGTTTCGGAAGGTCCGGGATAAGCGAGCAGTACTTC.

V is TRBV7-9 and J is TRBJ1-1, with 9 bases identical to TRBD1. V shed 5 bases, J shed 6 bases, and the junction held 7 bases outside the gene matches. Germline values: CDR1 SEHNR, CDR2 FQNEAQ (reference sequence). The CDR3 totals 14 residues. This CDR3 is CASSVQGASAEAFF. The CDR3 nucleotides are TGTGCCAGCAGCGTACAGGGGGCGAGCGCTGAAGCTTTCTTT.

The chain carries TRBV20-1 and TRBJ2-1; 8 bases match TRBD2. Germline V gene data show CDR1 as DFQATT and CDR2 as SNEGSKA (reference sequence). The CDR3 has 14 amino acids. The CDR3 DNA reads as TGCAGGGCGATCAGCGGGAGCTCCTACAATGAGCAGTTCTTC. Translating it yields CRAISGSSYNEQFF.

The rearrangement joins TRBV20-1 to TRBJ2-5; D may be TRBD1 or TRBD2 (5 bases each). CDR1 and CDR2 (germline): DFQATT, SNEGSKA (reference sequence). The CDR3 runs to 13 residues. V shed 6 bases and J shed 5 bases, with 16 bases lying between them. For the CDR3, the DNA is TGCAGTGCCCCCGACCGGGGCCGGGAGACCCAGTACTTC. Residues: CSAPDRGRETQYF.

The V and J genes are TRBV5-1 and TRBJ2-6; D is uncertain. This CDR3 comprises 14 residues. Between the trimmed V and J ends, which lost 5 bases and 4 bases, there was a span of 10 bases. The germline CDR1 and CDR2 sequences are SGHRS and YFSETQ. Here the CDR3 reads CASRTLGGANVLTF. CDR3 coding DNA: TGCGCCAGCAGAACTTTAGGGGGGGCCAACGTCCTGACTTTC.

The gene calls are TRBV20-1 and TRBJ2-7, with 7 bases fitting TRBD2. Germline trimming cut 2 bases from V and 3 bases from J; bases unmatched to any gene: 1. The CDR3 runs 12 residues. Germline V gene sequence: CDR1 DFQATT, CDR2 SNEGSKA (reference sequence). CDR3 protein: CSARPSGYEQYF. CDR3 DNA: TGCAGTGCTAGACCTAGCGGCTACGAGCAGTACTTC.

V and J are TRBV30 and TRBJ2-3; possibly TRBD1 or TRBD2 for D (5 bases each). The CDR3 has 14 amino acids. V lost 3 bases to trimming and J lost 6 bases, with 16 bases between them. Germline V gene data show CDR1 as GTSNPN and CDR2 as SVGIG (reference sequence). The CDR3 sequence: CAWSTGDGPDTQYF. The DNA for the CDR3 is TGTGCCTGGAGCACCGGGGACGGACCCGATACGCAGTATTTT.

The genes are TRBV5-1 and TRBJ1-2; no clear D. From germline, CDR1 is SGHRS and CDR2 YFSETQ. The V end lost 3 bases, the J end lost 2 bases, and 8 bases lay between the germline ends. There are 13 residues in the CDR3. The CDR3 region is CASSSAGNYGYTF. CDR3 DNA sequence: TGCGCCAGCAGCTCCGCCGGAAACTATGGCTACACCTTC.

The genes are TRBV7-3 and TRBJ2-3; perhaps TRBD2 as D (5 bases). V lost 3 bases and J lost 2, with 6 bases in between. The CDR3 is made up of 13 amino acids. Germline assignment: CDR1 SGHTA and CDR2 FQGTGA. As DNA, the CDR3 is TGTGCCAGCAGCTTGACTATCACAGATACGCAGTATTTT. Translating gives CASSLTITDTQYF.

The chain links TRBV25-1 to TRBJ2-7, with a tentative D call TRBD1 (5 bases). V lost 6 bases and J 0 bases, leaving 15 bases between the germline ends. This CDR3 is built from 15 residues. CDR1 is MGHDK and CDR2 is SYGVNS in the germline V gene. The CDR3 DNA is TGTGCCAGCAGGCCTGACAGACCCAGCTCCTACGAGCAGTACTTC. Protein product: CASRPDRPSSYEQYF.

V and J are TRBV3-1 and TRBJ1-2; D unclear. Germline V CDR1 and CDR2: LGHDT, YNNKEL (reference sequence). The V and J ends lost 0 bases and 5 bases respectively, with 10 bases between them. The CDR3 has 14 residues. CDR3 sequence: CASSQEGGTYGYTF. The CDR3 DNA sequence: TGTGCCAGCAGCCAAGAAGGTGGCACTTATGGCTACACCTTC.

This clonotype was seen only once. The chain recombines TRBV20-1 with TRBJ1-2, with D possibly matching TRBD1 (6 bases). V was pared by 5 bases and J by 5 bases, with 18 bases between. The CDR3 has 14 amino acids. Germline CDR1 reads DFQATT; CDR2 reads SNEGSKA (reference sequence). The chain's CDR3 is CSARLEGQGYGYTF. The CDR3 nucleotides are TGCAGTGCTCGGCTTGAGGGCCAGGGGTATGGCTACACCTTC.

This chain uses TRBV27 with TRBJ1-5, with 7 bases fitting TRBD1. Germline trimming cut 6 bases from V and 8 bases from J; bases unmatched to any gene: 7. Germline CDR1 is MNHEY and CDR2 is SMNVEV (reference sequence). There are 13 residues in the CDR3. Written as DNA, the CDR3 is TGTGCCAGCAGACCTAGGGGGCACGAGCCCCAGCATTTT. Translated: CASRPRGHEPQHF.

The rearrangement links TRBV27 to TRBJ2-5, with a weak D call TRBD1 (6 bases). CDR1 MNHEY and CDR2 SMNVEV come from the germline V gene (reference sequence). The CDR3 totals 20 residues. Trimming stripped 2 bases from V and 1 base from J, with 26 bases between. CDR3 nucleotide sequence: TGTGCCAGCAGTTTAATGCCTTCCTCAGGCATGGGGGCACTCCAAGAGACCCAGTACTTC. It codes for CASSLMPSSGMGALQETQYF.

The rearrangement joins TRBV30 to TRBJ2-1, with TRBD2 matching over 9 bases. Per the germline V gene, CDR1 is GTSNPN and CDR2 is SVGIG (reference sequence). The CDR3 spans 14 residues. The V gene end was trimmed by 3 bases and the J gene end by 10 bases; junction bases not matched to a gene: 10. DNA of the CDR3: TGTGCCTGGAGCCCAGTGCTAGCGGGGAACGAGCAGTTCTTC. Its translation is CAWSPVLAGNEQFF.

The genes are TRBV20-1 and TRBJ1-2, with D possibly TRBD1 on 5 matching bases. The CDR3 runs 13 residues. The V gene's germline CDR1 is DFQATT and CDR2 SNEGSKA (reference sequence). The V end was cut by 3 bases, the J end by 7 bases, with 15 bases between. CDR3 DNA sequence: TGCAGTGCTAGCCCACAGGACTGGAGTGGCTACACCTTC. This sequence encodes CSASPQDWSGYTF.

The J gene is TRBJ2-6, the V gene TRBV5-6; D gene unclear. The ends were cut back, 3 bases at V and 2 bases at J, with 12 bases in the middle. The germline V gene has CDR1 SGHDT and CDR2 YYEEEE. This CDR3 contains 16 residues. The CDR3 bases are TGTGCCAGCAGCTATGGGGTAACTACTGGGGCCAACGTCCTGACTTTC. Translating it yields CASSYGVTTGANVLTF.

This rearrangement joins TRBV5-1 to TRBJ1-2; 9 bases fit TRBD1. The CDR3 consists of 15 residues. J lost 4 bases, V lost 3 bases, and 7 bases had no gene match. From germline, CDR1 is SGHRS and CDR2 YFSETQ. CDR3 DNA: TGCGCCAGCAGCTCCCCGGGACAGGGCCTCTATGGCTACACCTTC. This sequence encodes CASSSPGQGLYGYTF.